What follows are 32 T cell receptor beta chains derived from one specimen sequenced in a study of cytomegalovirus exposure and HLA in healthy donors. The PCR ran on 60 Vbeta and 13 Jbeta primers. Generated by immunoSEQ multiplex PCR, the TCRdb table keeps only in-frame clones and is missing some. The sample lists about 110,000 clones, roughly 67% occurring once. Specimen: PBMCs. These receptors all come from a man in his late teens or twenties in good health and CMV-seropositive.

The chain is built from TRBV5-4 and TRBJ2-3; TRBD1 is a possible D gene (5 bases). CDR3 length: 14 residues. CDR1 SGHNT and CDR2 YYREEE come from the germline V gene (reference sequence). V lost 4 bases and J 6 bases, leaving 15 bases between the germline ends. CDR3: CASSGLQGLDTQYF. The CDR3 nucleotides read TGTGCCAGCAGCGGCCTTCAGGGATTGGATACGCAGTATTTT.

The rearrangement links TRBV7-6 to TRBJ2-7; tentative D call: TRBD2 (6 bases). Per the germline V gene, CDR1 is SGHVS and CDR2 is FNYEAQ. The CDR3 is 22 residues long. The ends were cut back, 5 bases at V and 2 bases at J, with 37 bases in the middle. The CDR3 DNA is TGTGCCAGCAGCCCCGGTCTCACCGCCTTTAGTCCGGGGGAAATCCCGACCTACGAGCAGTACTTC. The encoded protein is CASSPGLTAFSPGEIPTYEQYF.

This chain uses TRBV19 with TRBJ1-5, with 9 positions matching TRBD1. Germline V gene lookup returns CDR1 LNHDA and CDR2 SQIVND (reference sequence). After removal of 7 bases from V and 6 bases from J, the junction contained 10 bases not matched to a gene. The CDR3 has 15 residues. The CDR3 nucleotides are TGTGCCAGTACCCCGGGACAGGGATATGGTCAGCCCCAGCATTTT. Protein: CASTPGQGYGQPQHF.

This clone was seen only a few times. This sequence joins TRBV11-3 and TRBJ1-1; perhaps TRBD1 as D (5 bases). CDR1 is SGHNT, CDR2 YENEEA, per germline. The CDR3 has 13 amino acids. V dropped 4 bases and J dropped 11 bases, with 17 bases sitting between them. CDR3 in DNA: TGTGCCAGCAGCTCAAACAGGTACTCGCGGGCTTTCTTT. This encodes CASSSNRYSRAFF.

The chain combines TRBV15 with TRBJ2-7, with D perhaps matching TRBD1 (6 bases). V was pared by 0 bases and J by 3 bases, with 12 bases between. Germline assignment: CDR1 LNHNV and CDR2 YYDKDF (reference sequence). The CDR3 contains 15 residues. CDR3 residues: CATSRDTGILYEQYV. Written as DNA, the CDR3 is TGTGCCACCAGCAGAGATACAGGGATTCTCTACGAGCAGTACGTC.

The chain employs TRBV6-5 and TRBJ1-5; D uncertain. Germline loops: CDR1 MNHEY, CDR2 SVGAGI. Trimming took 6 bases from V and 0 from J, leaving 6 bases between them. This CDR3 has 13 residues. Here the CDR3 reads CASRAYSNQPQHF. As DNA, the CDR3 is TGTGCCAGCAGGGCTTATAGCAATCAGCCCCAGCATTTT.

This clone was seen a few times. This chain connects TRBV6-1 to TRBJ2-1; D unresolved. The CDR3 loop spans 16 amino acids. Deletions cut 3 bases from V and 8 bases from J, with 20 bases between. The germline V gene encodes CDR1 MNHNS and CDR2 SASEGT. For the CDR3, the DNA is TGTGCCAGCAGTGACAGGATAACCTACCCCATTCATGAGCAGTTCTTC. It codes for CASSDRITYPIHEQFF.

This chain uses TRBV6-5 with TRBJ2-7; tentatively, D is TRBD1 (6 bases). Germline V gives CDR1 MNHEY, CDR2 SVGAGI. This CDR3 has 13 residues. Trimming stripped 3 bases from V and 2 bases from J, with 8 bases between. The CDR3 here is CASSYRDTYEQYF. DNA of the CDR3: TGTGCCAGCAGTTATCGGGACACCTACGAGCAGTACTTC.

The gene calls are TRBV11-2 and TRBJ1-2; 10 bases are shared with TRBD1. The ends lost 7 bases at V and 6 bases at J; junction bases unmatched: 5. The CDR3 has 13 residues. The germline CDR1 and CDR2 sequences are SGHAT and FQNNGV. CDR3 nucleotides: TGTGCCAGCACCCCCGACAGGGGGCATGGCTACACCTTC. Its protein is CASTPDRGHGYTF.

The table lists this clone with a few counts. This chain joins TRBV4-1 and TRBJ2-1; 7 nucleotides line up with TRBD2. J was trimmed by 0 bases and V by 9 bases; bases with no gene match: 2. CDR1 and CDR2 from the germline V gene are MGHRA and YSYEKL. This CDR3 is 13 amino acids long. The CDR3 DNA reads TGCGCCAGTCGGGGGGACTCCTACAATGAGCAGTTCTTC. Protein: CASRGDSYNEQFF.

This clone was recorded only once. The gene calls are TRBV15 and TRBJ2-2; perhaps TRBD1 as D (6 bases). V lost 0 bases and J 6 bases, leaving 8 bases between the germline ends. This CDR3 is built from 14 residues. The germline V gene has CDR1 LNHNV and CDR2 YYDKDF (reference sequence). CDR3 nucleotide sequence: TGTGCCACCAGCAGAGAACAGGGTGCCGGGGAGCTGTTTTTT. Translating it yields CATSREQGAGELFF.

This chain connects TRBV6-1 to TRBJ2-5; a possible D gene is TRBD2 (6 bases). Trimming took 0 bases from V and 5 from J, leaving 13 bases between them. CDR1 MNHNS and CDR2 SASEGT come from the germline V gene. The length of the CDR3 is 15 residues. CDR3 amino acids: CASSEARRVQETQYF. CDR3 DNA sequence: TGTGCCAGCAGTGAAGCAAGGAGGGTTCAGGAGACCCAGTACTTC.

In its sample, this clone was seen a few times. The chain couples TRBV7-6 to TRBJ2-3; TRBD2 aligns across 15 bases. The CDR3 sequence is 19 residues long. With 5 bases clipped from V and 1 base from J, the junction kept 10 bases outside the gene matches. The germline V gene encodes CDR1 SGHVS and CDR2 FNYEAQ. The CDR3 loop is CASSHPGLAGGRGTDTQYF. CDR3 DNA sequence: TGTGCCAGCAGCCACCCGGGACTAGCGGGGGGCCGCGGCACAGATACGCAGTATTTT.

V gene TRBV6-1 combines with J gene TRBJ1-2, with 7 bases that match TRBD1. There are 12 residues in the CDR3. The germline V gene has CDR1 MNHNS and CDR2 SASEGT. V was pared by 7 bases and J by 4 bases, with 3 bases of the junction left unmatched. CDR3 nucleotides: TGTGCCAGCACAGGGGACAGCTATGGCTACACCTTC. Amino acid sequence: CASTGDSYGYTF.

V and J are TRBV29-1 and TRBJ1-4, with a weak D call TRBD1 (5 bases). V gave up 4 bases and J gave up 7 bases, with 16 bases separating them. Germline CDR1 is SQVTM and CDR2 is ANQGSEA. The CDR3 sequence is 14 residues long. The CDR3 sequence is CSVGRRGGSEKLFF. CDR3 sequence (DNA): TGCAGCGTTGGACGGCGGGGGGGGAGTGAAAAACTGTTTTTT. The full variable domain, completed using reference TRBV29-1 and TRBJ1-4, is SAVISQKPSRDICQRGTSLTIQCQVDSQVTMMFWYRQQPGQSLTLIATANQGSEATYESGFVIDKFPISRPNLTFSTLTVSNMSPEDSSIYLCSVGRRGGSEKLFFGSGTQLSVL.

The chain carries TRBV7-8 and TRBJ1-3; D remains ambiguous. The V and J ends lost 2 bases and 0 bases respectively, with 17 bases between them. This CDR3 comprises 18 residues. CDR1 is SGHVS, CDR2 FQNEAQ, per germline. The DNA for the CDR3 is TGTGCCAGCAGCTTACAATCTTTAGAATTTGGCTCTGGAAACACCATATATTTT. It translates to CASSLQSLEFGSGNTIYF.

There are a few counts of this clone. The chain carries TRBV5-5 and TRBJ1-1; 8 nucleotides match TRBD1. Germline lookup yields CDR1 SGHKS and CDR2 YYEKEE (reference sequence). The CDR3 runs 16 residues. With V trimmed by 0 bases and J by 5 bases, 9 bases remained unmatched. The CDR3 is CASSLDSRGRKTEAFF. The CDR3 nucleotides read TGTGCCAGCAGCTTGGATTCCAGGGGGCGGAAGACTGAAGCTTTCTTT.

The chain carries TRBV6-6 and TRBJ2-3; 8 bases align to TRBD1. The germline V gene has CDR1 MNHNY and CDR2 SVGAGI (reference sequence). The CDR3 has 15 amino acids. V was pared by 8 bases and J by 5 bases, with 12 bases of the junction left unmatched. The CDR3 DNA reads TGTGCCAGCTCCACCCCTCGGACAGGGATAGATACGCAGTATTTT. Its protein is CASSTPRTGIDTQYF.

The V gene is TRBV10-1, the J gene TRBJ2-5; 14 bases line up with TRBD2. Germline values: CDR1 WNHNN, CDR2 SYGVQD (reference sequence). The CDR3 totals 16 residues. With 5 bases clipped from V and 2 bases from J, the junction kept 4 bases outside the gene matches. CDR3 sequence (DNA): TGCGCCAGCAGTCTTGGGACTAGCGGGGGACAAGAGACCCAGTACTTC. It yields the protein CASSLGTSGGQETQYF.

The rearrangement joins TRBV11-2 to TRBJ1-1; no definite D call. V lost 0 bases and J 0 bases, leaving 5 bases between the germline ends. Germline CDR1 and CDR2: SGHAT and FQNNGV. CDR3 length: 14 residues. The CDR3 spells CASSLDTVNTEAFF. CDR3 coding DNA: TGTGCCAGCAGCTTAGATACAGTGAACACTGAAGCTTTCTTT. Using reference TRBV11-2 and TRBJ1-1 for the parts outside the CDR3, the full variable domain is EAGVAQSPRYKIIEKRQSVAFWCNPISGHATLYWYQQILGQGPKLLIQFQNNGVVDDSQLPKDRFSAERLKGVDSTLKIQPAKLEDSAVYLCASSLDTVNTEAFFGQGTRLTVV.

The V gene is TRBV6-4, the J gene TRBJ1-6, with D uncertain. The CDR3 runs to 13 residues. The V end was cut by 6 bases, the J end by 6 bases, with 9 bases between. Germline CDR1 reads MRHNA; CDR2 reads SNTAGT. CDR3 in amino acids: CASSSSSNSPLHF. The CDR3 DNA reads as TGTGCCAGCAGCTCTTCCAGTAATTCACCCCTCCACTTT.

The CDR3 sequence: CASSLGPTGAEKLFF. The CDR3 region has the DNA TGTGCCAGCAGCTTGGGACCGACAGGGGCTGAAAAACTGTTTTTT. This rearrangement joins TRBV5-5 to TRBJ1-4, with 8 nucleotides matching TRBD1. CDR3 length: 15 amino acids. The V gene's germline CDR1 is SGHKS and CDR2 YYEKEE (reference sequence). The junction had 5 bases not matched to a gene; V was cut back by 0 bases and J by 7 bases. Variable domain in full (rest from reference TRBV5-5 and TRBJ1-4): DAGVTQSPTHLIKTRGQQVTLRCSPISGHKSVSWYQQVLGQGPQFIFQYYEKEERGRGNFPDRFSARQFPNYSSELNVNALLLGDSALYLCASSLGPTGAEKLFFGSGTQLSVL.

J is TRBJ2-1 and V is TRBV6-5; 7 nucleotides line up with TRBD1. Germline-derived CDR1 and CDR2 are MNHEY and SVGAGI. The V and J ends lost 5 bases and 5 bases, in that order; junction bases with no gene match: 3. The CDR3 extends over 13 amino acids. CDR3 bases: TGTGCCAGCAGTAGACAGGGCAACAATGAGCAGTTCTTC. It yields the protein CASSRQGNNEQFF.

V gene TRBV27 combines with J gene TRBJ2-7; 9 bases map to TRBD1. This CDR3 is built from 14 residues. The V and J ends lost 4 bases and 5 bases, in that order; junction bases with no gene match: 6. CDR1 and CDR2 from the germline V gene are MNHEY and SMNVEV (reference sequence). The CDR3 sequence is CASSWWDRVNEQYF. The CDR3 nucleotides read TGTGCCAGCAGTTGGTGGGACAGGGTTAACGAGCAGTACTTC.

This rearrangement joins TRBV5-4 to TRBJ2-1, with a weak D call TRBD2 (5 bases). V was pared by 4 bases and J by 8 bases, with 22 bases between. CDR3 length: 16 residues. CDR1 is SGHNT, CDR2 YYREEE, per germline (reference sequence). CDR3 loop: CASSRGRGSEEDEQFF. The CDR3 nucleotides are TGTGCCAGCAGCCGCGGACGAGGGTCGGAGGAGGATGAGCAGTTCTTC.

CDR3 in DNA: TGTGCCAGCAGGCCGGGACCCCTCCCGGGAGAGCAGTACGTC. It translates to CASRPGPLPGEQYV. V gene TRBV28 combines with J gene TRBJ2-7; D tentatively fits TRBD1 or TRBD2 (5 bases each). The CDR3 consists of 14 residues. Germline loops: CDR1 MDHEN, CDR2 SYDVKM. V lost 6 bases and J 7 bases, leaving 19 bases between the germline ends.

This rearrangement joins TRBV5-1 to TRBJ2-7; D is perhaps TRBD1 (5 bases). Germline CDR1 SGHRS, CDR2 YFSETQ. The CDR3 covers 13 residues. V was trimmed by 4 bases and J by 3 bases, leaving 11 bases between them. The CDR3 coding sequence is TGCGCCAGCAGCCTCCAGGGTCGCTACGAGCAGTACTTC. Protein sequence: CASSLQGRYEQYF.

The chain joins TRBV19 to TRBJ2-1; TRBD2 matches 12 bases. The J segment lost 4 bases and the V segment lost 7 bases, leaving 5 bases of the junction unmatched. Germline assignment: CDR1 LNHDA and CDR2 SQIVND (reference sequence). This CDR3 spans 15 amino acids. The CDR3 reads CASTASGGAYNEQFF. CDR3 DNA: TGTGCCAGTACCGCTAGCGGGGGGGCTTACAATGAGCAGTTCTTC.

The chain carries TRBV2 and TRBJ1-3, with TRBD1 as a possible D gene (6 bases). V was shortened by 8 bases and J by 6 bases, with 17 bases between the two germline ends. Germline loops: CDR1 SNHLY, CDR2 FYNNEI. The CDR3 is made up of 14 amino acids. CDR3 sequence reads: CASGGKDSTNTIYF. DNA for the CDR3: TGTGCCAGCGGGGGAAAGGACAGCACAAACACCATATATTTT.

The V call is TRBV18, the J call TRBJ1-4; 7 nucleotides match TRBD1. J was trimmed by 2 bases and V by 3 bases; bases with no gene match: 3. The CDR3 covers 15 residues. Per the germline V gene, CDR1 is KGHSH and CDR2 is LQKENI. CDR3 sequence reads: CASSPTRGTNEKLFF. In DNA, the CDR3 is TGTGCCAGCTCACCTACCAGGGGGACTAATGAAAAACTGTTTTTT.

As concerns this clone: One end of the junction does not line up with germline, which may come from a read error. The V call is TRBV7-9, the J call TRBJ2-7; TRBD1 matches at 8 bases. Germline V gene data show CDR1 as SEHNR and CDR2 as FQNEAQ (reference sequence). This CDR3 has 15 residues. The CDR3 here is CSSSLGSGGVGEQYF. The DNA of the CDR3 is TGTTCCAGCAGCTTAGGATCAGGGGGCGTCGGCGAGCAGTACTTC.

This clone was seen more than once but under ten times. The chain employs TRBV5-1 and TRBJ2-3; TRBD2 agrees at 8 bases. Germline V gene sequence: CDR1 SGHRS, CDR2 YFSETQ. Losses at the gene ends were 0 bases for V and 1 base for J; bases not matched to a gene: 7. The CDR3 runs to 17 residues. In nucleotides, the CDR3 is TGCGCCAGCAGCTTGGAACAGCGGGGGACCGGCACAGATACGCAGTATTTT. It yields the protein CASSLEQRGTGTDTQYF.